This TCR beta chain emerged from a study of blood T cell repertoires in COVID-19. Study at large: In each case, the material was cDNA or gDNA derived from T cells, B-cell-depleted T cells, or PBMCs.

With V trimmed by 5 bases and J by 0 bases, 18 bases remained unmatched. The germline V gene encodes CDR1 SGHVS and CDR2 FQNEAQ. The CDR3 runs to 20 residues. In the study's own analysis: Amplification from reference gene primers served as the basis for estimated nucleated cell counts. Only in-frame clones appear in the TCRdb table, and some are missing; sequencing was by immunoSEQ multiplex PCR. That table supplies the V and J calls and clone size; D and trimming were determined from the DNA. In the table there are hundreds of thousands of clones, 65% to 90% of which are singletons. This sequence was found in a middle-aged man with active or convalescent COVID-19. Sequenced: peripheral blood. The rearrangement links TRBV7-8 to TRBJ2-3; 9 bases agree with TRBD2. Here the CDR3 DNA reads TGTGCCAGCAGCCCCTACCGGCTAGCGGGAATTGGGAAAAGCACAGATACGCAGTATTTT. It is translated as CASSPYRLAGIGKSTDTQYF.